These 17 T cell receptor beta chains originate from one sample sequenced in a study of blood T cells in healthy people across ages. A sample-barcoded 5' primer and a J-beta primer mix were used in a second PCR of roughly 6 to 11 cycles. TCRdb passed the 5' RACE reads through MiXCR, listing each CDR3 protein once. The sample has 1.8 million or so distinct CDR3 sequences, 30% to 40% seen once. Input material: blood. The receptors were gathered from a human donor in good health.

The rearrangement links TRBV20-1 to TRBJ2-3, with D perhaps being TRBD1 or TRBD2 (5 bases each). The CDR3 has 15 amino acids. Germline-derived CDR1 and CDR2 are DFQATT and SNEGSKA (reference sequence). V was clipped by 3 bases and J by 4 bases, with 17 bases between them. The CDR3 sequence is CSARGDWDPSDTQYF. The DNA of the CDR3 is TGCAGTGCTAGGGGAGATTGGGACCCTTCAGATACGCAGTATTTT.

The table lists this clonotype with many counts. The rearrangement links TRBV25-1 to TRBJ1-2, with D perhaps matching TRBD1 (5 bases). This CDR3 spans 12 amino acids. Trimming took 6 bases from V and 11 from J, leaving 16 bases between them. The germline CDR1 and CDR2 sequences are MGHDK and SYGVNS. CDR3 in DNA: TGTGCCAGCAGACAGGCTTTTATGGGGTACACCTTC. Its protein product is CASRQAFMGYTF.

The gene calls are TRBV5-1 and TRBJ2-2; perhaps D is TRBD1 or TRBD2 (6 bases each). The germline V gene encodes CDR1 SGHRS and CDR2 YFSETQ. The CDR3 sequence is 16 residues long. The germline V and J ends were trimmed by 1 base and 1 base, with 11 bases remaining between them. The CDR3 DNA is TGCGCCAGCAGCTTGACGGGGGCCTTGAACACCGGGGAGCTGTTTTTT. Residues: CASSLTGALNTGELFF.

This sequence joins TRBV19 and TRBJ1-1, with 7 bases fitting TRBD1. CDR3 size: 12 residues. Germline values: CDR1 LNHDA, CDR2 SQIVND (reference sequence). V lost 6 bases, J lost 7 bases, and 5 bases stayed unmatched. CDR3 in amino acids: CASRGGGNEAFF. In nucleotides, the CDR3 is TGTGCCAGTAGAGGAGGGGGCAATGAAGCTTTCTTT. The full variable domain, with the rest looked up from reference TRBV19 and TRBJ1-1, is DGGITQSPKYLFRKEGQNVTLSCEQNLNHDAMYWYRQDPGQGLRLIYYSQIVNDFQKGDIAEGYSVSREKKESFPLTVTSAQKNPTAFYLCASRGGGNEAFFGQGTRLTVV.

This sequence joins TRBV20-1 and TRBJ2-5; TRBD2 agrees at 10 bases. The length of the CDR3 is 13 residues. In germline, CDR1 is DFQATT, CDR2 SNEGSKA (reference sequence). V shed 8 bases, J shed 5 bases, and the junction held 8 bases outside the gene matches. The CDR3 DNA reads TGCAGTAGGTCTAGCGGGGGCCCTGAGACCCAGTACTTC. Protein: CSRSSGGPETQYF.

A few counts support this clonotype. The CDR3: CASSFRGTGLNQPQHF. CDR3 bases: TGTGCCAGCAGCTTTAGGGGGACAGGGTTAAATCAGCCCCAGCATTTT. This sequence joins TRBV7-2 and TRBJ1-5, with 9 nucleotides matching TRBD1. The CDR3 is 16 amino acids. Germline V gene lookup returns CDR1 SGHTA and CDR2 FQGNSA. V lost 3 bases and J lost 4; bases outside the gene matches: 7.

The CDR3 DNA follows: TGTGCCAGCAGCCAGGGGACAGCTACTCAGCCCCAGCATTTT. The encoded protein is CASSQGTATQPQHF. The chain couples TRBV12-3 or TRBV12-4 to TRBJ1-5; 7 positions match TRBD1. Trimming at V came to 6 bases and at J to 6 bases, leaving 8 bases not matched to a gene. This CDR3 has 14 amino acids.

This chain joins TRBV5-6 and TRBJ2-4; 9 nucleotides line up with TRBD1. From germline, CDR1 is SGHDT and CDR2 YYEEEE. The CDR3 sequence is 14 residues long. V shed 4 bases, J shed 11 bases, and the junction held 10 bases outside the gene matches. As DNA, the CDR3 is TGTGCCAGCAGCGCCAGGACAGGGGACAACCTTCAGTACTTC. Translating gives CASSARTGDNLQYF.

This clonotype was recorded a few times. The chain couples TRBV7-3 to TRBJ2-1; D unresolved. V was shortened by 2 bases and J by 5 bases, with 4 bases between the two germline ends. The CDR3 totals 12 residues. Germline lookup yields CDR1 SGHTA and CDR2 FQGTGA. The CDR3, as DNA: TGTGCCAGCAGCTTACAGAACAATGAGCAGTTCTTC. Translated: CASSLQNNEQFF. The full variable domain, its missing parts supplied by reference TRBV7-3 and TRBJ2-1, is GAGVSQTPSNKVTEKGKYVELRCDPISGHTALYWYRQSLGQGPEFLIYFQGTGAADDSGLPNDRFFAVRPEGSVSTLKIQRTERGDSAVYLCASSLQNNEQFFGPGTRLTVL.

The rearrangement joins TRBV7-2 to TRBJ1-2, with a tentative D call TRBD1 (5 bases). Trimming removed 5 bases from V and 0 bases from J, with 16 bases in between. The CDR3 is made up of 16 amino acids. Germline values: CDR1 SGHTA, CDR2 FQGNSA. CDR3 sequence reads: CASSPQTETPNYGYTF. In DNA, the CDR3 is TGTGCCAGCAGCCCCCAGACAGAAACTCCTAACTATGGCTACACCTTC.

CDR3 in DNA: TGTGCCAGCAGGACCGGGACTAGCGGGTCCCATACGCAGTATTTT. This translates into CASRTGTSGSHTQYF. The chain has TRBV2 and TRBJ2-3; 12 bases align to TRBD2. The CDR3 has 15 residues. V lost 6 bases, J lost 7 bases, and 8 bases stayed unmatched. Germline CDR1 reads SNHLY; CDR2 reads FYNNEI. The full variable domain, completed using reference TRBV2 and TRBJ2-3, is EPEVTQTPSHQVTQMGQEVILRCVPISNHLYFYWYRQILGQKVEFLVSFYNNEISEKSEIFDDQFSVERPDGSNFTLKIRSTKLEDSAMYFCASRTGTSGSHTQYFGPGTRLTVL.

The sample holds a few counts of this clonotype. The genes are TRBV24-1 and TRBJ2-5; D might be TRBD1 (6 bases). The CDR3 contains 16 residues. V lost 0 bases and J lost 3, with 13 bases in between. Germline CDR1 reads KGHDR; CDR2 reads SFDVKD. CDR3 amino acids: CATSDLSGQRKETQYF. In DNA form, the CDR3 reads TGTGCCACCAGTGATTTGTCAGGACAGCGAAAAGAGACCCAGTACTTC.

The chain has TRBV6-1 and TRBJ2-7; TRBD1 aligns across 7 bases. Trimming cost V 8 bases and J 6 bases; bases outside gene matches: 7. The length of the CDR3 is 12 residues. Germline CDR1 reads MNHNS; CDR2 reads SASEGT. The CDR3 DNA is TGTGCCAGCGGACAGGTTGAGGGCGAGCAGTACTTC. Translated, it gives CASGQVEGEQYF.

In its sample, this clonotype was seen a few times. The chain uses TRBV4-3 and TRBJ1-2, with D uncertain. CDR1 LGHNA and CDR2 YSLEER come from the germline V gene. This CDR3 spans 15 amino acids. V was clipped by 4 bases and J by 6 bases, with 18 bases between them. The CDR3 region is CASSPTYGGLDGYTF. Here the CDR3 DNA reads TGCGCCAGCAGCCCCACCTATGGAGGGCTAGATGGCTACACCTTC.

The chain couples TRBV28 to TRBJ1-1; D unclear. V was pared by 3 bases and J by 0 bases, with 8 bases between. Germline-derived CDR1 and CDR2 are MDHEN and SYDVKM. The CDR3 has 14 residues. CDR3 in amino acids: CASSLPQVNTEAFF. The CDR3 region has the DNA TGTGCCAGCAGTTTGCCCCAGGTGAACACTGAAGCTTTCTTT.

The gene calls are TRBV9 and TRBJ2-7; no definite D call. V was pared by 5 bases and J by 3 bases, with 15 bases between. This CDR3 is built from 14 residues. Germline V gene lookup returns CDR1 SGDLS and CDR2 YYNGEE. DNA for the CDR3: TGTGCCAGCAGTCAAAACCCCATGGACTACGAGCAGTACTTC. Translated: CASSQNPMDYEQYF.

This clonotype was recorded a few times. This CDR3 is CAISESPRGVSADTQYF. The CDR3 nucleotides read TGTGCCATCAGTGAGTCCCCCAGGGGAGTTAGTGCAGATACGCAGTATTTT. The gene calls are TRBV10-3 and TRBJ2-3, with D possibly matching TRBD1 (6 bases). The germline gives CDR1 ENHRY, CDR2 SYGVKD. The CDR3 length is 17 residues. Trimming removed 0 bases from V and 4 bases from J, with 17 bases in between.